This TCR beta chain was sequenced for a study of blood T cell repertoires in COVID-19. Looking at the study overall: Specimens from acute and convalescent COVID-19 originated in the United States, Italy and Spain. In each case, the material was cDNA or gDNA derived from T cells, B-cell-depleted T cells, or PBMCs.

The germline V gene has CDR1 LNHDA and CDR2 SQIVND (reference sequence). Trimming took 5 bases from V and 8 from J; bases not matched to a gene: 14. The CDR3 spans 16 residues. Source study methods: From reference gene primer amplification, estimates of nucleated cell counts were derived. Using immunoSEQ multiplex PCR, the repertoire was profiled, and TCRdb retains in-frame clones only, with some absent. The V and J calls and clone size come from that table; D and trimming were worked out from the DNA. The data hold fewer than 200,000 clones, with 77% observed a single time. Sequenced material: peripheral blood. This rearrangement joins TRBV19 to TRBJ2-1; TRBD2 matches at 8 bases. The origin of this receptor is a man between 70 and 80 years old with acute or convalescent COVID-19. CDR3 DNA sequence: TGTGCCAGTAGTGCCCGCGGGGGGTTGGGGAGGGATGAGCAGTTCTTC. Amino acid sequence: CASSARGGLGRDEQFF. The full variable domain, in which reference TRBV19 and TRBJ2-1 provide the parts outside the CDR3, is DGGITQSPKYLFRKEGQNVTLSCEQNLNHDAMYWYRQDPGQGLRLIYYSQIVNDFQKGDIAEGYSVSREKKESFPLTVTSAQKNPTAFYLCASSARGGLGRDEQFFGPGTRLTVL.